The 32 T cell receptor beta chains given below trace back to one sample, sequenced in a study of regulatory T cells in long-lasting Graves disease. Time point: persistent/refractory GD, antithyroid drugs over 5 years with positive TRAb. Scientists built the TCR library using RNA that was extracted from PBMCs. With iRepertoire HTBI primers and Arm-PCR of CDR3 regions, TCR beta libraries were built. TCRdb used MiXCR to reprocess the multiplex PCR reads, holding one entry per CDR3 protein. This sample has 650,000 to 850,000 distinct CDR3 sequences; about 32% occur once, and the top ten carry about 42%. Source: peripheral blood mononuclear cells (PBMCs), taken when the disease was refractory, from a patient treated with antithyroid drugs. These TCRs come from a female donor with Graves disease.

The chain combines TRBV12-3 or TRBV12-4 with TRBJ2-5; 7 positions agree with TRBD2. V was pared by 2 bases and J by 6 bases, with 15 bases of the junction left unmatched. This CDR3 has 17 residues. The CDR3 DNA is TGTGCCAGCAGTTTACCCCCGAGAGGCGGGAGATCGAAGACCCAGTACTTC. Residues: CASSLPPRGGRSKTQYF.

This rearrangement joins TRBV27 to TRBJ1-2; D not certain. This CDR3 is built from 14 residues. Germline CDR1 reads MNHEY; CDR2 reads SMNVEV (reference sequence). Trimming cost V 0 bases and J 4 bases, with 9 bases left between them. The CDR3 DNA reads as TGTGCCAGCAGTTTATCACCCAGCGGCTATGGCTACACCTTC. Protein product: CASSLSPSGYGYTF.

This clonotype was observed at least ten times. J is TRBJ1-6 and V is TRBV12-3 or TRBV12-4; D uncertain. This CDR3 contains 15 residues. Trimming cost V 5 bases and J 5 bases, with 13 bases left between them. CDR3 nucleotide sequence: TGTGCCAGCAGTCCCGGAGTGACTAATAATTCACCCCTCCACTTT. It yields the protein CASSPGVTNNSPLHF.

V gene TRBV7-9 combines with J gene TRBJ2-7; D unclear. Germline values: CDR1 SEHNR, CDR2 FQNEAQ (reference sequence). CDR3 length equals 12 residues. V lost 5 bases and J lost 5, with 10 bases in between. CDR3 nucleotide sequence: TGTGCCAGCAGCCACCCCATGGACGAGCAGTACTTC. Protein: CASSHPMDEQYF.

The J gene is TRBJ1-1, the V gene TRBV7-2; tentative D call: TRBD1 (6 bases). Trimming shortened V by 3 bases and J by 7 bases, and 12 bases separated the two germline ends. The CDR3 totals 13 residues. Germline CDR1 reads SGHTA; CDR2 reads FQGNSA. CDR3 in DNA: TGTGCCAGCAGCTTGATGGGGGCGCTTGAAGCTTTCTTT. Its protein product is CASSLMGALEAFF.

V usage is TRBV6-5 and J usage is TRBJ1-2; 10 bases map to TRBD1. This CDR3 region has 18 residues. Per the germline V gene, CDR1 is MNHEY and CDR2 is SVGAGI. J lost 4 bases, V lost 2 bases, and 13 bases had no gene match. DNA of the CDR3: TGTGCCAGCAGTTACCGCCTATCGCGTCGGGACAGGGGCTATGGCTACACCTTC. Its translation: CASSYRLSRRDRGYGYTF.

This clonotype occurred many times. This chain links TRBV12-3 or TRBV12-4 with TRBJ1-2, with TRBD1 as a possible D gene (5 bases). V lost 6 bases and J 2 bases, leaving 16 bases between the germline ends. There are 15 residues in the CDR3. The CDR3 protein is CASSPSGRYNYGYTF. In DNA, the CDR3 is TGTGCCAGCAGCCCTTCGGGACGGTACAACTATGGCTACACCTTC.

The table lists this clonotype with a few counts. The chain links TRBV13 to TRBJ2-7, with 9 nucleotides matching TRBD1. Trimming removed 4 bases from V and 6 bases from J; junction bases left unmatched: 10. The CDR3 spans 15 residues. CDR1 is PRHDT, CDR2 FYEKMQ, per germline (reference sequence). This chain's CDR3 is CASSSPGQGKGEQYF. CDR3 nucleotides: TGTGCCAGCAGCTCCCCGGGACAGGGTAAGGGCGAGCAGTACTTC.

The CDR3 nucleotides read TGTGCCAGCTCACCAGGGACCTGGGGCACTGAAGCTTTCTTT. Residues: CASSPGTWGTEAFF. The chain couples TRBV18 to TRBJ1-1; possible D gene TRBD1, 5 bases. This CDR3 comprises 14 residues. The V end lost 2 bases, the J end lost 4 bases, and 11 bases lay between the germline ends. CDR1 is KGHSH and CDR2 is LQKENI in the germline V gene.

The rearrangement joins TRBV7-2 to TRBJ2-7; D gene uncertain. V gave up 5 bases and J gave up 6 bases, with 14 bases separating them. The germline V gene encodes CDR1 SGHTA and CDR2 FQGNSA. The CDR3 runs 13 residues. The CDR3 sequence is CASSPRGVREQYF. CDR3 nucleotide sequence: TGTGCCAGCAGCCCCCGTGGCGTACGCGAGCAGTACTTC.

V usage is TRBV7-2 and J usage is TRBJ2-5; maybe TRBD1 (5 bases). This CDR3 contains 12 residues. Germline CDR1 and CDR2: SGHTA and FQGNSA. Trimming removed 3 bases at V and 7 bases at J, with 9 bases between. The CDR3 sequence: CASSFDSVTQYF. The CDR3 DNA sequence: TGTGCCAGCAGCTTTGACAGTGTGACCCAGTACTTC.

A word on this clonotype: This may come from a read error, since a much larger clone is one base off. CDR3 nucleotide sequence: TGTGCCAGCAGTGACAGGGGGAGCAATCAGCCCCAGCATTTT. This encodes CASSDRGSNQPQHF. This rearrangement joins TRBV25-1 to TRBJ1-5; 7 bases align to TRBD1. After removal of 3 bases from V and 1 base from J, the junction contained 0 bases not matched to a gene. CDR3 length equals 14 residues. From germline, CDR1 is MGHDK and CDR2 SYGVNS. Using reference TRBV25-1 and TRBJ1-5 for the parts outside the CDR3, the full variable domain is EADIYQTPRYLVIGTGKKITLECSQTMGHDKMYWYQQDPGMELHLIHYSYGVNSTEKGDLSSESTVSRIRTEHFPLTLESARPSHTSQYLCASSDRGSNQPQHFGDGTRLSIL.

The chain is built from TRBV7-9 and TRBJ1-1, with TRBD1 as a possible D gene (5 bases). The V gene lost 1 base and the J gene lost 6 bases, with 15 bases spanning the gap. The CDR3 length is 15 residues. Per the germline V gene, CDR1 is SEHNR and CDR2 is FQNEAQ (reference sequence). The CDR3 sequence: CASSLVRGGISEAFF. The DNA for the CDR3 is TGTGCCAGCAGCTTAGTTCGGGGCGGTATATCTGAAGCTTTCTTT.

CDR3 residues: CASSYGTSGQYEQYF. The DNA of the CDR3 is TGTGCCAGCAGTTACGGGACTAGCGGGCAATACGAGCAGTACTTC. The V call is TRBV6-9, the J call TRBJ2-7, with 12 positions matching TRBD2. Germline-derived CDR1 and CDR2 are MNHGY and SVAAGI. The CDR3 has 15 amino acids. Trimming removed 3 bases from V and 4 bases from J; junction bases left unmatched: 4.

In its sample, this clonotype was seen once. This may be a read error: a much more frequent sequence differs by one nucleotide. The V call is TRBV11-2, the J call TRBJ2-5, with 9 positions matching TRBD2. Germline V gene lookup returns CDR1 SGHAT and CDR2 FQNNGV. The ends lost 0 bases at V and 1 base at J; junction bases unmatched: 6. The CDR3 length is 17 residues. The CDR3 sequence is CASSLEVSGRLQETQYF. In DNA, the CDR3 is TGTGCCAGCAGCTTAGAGGTTAGCGGGAGACTCCAAGAGACCCAGTACTTC.

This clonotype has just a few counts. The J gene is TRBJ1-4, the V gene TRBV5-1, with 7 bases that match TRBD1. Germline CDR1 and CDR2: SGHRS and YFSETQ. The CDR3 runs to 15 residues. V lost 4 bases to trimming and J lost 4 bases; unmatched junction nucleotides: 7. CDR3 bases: TGCGCCAGCAGCCTTAGGGGACAGAGTAATGAAAAACTGTTTTTT. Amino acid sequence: CASSLRGQSNEKLFF.

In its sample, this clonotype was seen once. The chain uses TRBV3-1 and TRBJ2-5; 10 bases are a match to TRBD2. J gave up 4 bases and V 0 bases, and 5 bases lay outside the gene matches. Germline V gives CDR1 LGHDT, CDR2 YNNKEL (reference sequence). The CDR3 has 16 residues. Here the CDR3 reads CASSQEGLAGVETQYF. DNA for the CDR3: TGTGCCAGCAGCCAAGAGGGGCTAGCGGGAGTAGAGACCCAGTACTTC.

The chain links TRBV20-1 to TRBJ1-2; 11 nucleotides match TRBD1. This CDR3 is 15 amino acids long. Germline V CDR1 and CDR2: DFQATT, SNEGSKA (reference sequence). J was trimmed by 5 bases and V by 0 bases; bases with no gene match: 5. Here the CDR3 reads CSARDRTGGDYGYTF. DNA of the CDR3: TGCAGTGCTAGAGATCGGACAGGGGGCGATTATGGCTACACCTTC.

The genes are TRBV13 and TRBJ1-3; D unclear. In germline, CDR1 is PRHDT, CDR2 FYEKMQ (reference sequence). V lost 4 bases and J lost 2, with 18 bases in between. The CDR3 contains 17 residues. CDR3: CASSSPVIRLAGNTIYF. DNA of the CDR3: TGTGCCAGCAGCTCACCAGTAATCCGATTAGCTGGAAACACCATATATTTT.

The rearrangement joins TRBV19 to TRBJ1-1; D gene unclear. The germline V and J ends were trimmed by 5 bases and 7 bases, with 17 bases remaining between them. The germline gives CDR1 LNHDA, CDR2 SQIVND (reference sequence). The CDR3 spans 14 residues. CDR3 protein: CASSPLSTLDEAFF. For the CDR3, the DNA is TGTGCCAGTAGTCCCCTTTCAACCTTGGATGAAGCTTTCTTT.

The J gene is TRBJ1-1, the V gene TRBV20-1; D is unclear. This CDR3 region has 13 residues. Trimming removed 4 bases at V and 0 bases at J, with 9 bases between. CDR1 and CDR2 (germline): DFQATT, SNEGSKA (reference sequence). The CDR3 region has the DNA TGCAGTGCTAAACTGGGGATGAACACTGAAGCTTTCTTT. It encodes CSAKLGMNTEAFF.

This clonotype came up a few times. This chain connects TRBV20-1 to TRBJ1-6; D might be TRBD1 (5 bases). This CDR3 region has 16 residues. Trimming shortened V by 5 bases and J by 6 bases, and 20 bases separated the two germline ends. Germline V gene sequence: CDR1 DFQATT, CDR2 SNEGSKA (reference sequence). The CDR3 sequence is CSALGDVTGINSPLHF. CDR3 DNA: TGCAGTGCTTTGGGGGATGTAACCGGGATTAATTCACCCCTCCACTTT.

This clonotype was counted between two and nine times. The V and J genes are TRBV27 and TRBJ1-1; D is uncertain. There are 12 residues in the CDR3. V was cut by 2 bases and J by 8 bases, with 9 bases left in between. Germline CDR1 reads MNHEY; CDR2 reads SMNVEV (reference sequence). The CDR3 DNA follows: TGTGCCAGCAGTTTAATAGGCAGGGAAGCTTTCTTT. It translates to CASSLIGREAFF.

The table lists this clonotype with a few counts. The CDR3 spells CAWTALNTEAFF. In DNA, the CDR3 is TGTGCCTGGACAGCACTGAACACTGAAGCTTTCTTT. The J gene is TRBJ1-1, the V gene TRBV30; D is unresolved. The CDR3 consists of 12 residues. Germline CDR1 reads GTSNPN; CDR2 reads SVGIG (reference sequence). Trimming removed 4 bases from V and 0 bases from J, with 6 bases in between.

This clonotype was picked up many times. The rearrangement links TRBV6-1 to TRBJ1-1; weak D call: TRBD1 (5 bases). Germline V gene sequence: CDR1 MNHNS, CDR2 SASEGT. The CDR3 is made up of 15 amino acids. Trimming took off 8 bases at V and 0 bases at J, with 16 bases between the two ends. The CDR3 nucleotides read TGTGCCAGCTCGGCGACAGAGATCATGAACACTGAAGCTTTCTTT. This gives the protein CASSATEIMNTEAFF.

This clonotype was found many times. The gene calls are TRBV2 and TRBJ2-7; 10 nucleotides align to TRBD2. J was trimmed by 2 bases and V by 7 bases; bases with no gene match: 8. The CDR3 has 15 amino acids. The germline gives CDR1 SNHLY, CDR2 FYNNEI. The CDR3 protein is CASTIKREGPYEQYF. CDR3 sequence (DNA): TGTGCCAGCACCATAAAGCGGGAGGGACCCTACGAGCAGTACTTC.

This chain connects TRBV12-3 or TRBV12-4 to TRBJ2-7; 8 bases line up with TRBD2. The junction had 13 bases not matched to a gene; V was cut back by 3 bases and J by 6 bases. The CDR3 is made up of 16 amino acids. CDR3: CASSLKSLAGSGEQYF. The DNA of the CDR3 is TGTGCCAGCAGTTTGAAGAGCCTAGCGGGCTCCGGCGAGCAGTACTTC.

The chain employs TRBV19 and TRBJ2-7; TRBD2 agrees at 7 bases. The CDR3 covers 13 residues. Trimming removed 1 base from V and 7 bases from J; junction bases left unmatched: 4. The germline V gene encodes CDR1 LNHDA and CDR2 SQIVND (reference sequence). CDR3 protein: CASSIAASGEQYF. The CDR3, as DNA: TGTGCCAGTAGTATAGCGGCTAGCGGAGAGCAGTACTTC. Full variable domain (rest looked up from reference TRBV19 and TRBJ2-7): DGGITQSPKYLFRKEGQNVTLSCEQNLNHDAMYWYRQDPGQGLRLIYYSQIVNDFQKGDIAEGYSVSREKKESFPLTVTSAQKNPTAFYLCASSIAASGEQYFGPGTRLTVT.

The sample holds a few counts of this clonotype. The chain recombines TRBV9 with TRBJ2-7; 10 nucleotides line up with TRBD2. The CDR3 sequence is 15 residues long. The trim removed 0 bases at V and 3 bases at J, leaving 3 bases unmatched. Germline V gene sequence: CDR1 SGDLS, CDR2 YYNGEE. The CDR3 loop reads CASSVGSSGSYEQYF. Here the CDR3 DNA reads TGTGCCAGCAGCGTAGGTTCTAGCGGGAGCTACGAGCAGTACTTC.

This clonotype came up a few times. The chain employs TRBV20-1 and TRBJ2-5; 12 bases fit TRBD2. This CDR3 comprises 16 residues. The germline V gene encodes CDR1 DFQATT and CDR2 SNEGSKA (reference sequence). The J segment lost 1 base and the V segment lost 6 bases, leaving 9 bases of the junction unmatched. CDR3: CSATASGRAPQETQYF. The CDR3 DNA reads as TGCAGTGCGACGGCTAGCGGGAGGGCACCCCAAGAGACCCAGTACTTC.

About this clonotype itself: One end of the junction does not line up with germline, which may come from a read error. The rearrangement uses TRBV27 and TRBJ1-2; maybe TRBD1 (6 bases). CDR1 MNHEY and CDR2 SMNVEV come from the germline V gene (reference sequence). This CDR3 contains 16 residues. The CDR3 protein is CATSDDHTGTPHGYTF. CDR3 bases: TGTGCCACCAGTGACGACCATACCGGGACACCTCATGGCTACACCTTC.

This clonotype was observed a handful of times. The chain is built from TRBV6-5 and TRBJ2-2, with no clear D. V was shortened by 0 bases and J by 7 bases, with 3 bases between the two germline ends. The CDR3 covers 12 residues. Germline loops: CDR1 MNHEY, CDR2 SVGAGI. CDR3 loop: CASSYSVGELFF. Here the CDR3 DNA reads TGTGCCAGCAGTTACTCGGTCGGGGAGCTGTTTTTT.